Below, one T cell receptor beta chain is given with its context. The target antigen is unknown. This entry belongs to a study of graft-versus-host responses after intestinal transplantation. The study, taken as a whole, reports: Recipient-marrow GvH clones were detected, some having first appeared in ileum or blood. Individuals carrying graft-donor T cell macrochimerism showed high graft-versus-host to host-versus-graft clonal ratios in allografts.

Only in-frame clones appear in the TCRdb table, and some are missing; sequencing was by immunoSEQ multiplex PCR. The profile covers about 70,000 clones, with less than 95% appearing a single time and approximately 1.4% taken by the ten largest. This sequence was found in a human donor who received an intestinal transplant. The sequencing here drew on unstimulated CD8+ T cells sorted from spleen or lymph node cells, taken before intestinal transplant.

The CDR3 here is CASSSDPTTGELFF. The DNA of the CDR3 is TGTGCCAGCAGCTCGGACCCGACTACGGGGGAGCTGTTTTTT. The V gene is TRBV5-4, the J gene TRBJ2-2; D may be TRBD2 (5 bases). This CDR3 is 14 amino acids long. Germline V gene data show CDR1 as SGHNT and CDR2 as YYREEE (reference sequence). Trimming stripped 3 bases from V and 8 bases from J, with 14 bases between.